This entry lists 19 T cell receptor beta chains sequenced from one sample in a study of graft-versus-host responses after intestinal transplantation. This table comes from immunoSEQ multiplex PCR, and its TCRdb copy is limited to in-frame clones, with some not included. The sample has some 150,000 clones; around nine tenths are singletons. Their target antigens are unknown. Sequencing was performed on unstimulated CD4+ T cells sorted from spleen or lymph node cells, taken before intestinal transplant. The receptors originated from a human donor who received an intestinal transplant.

The rearrangement joins TRBV12-2 to TRBJ2-5; the table's D call of TRBD2 was not tested on the DNA. TRBV12-2 is termed a pseudogene. The CDR3 is made up of 15 amino acids. The CDR3 is CASRFCLAVQETQYF. Written as DNA, the CDR3 is TGTGCAAGTCGCTTTTGTCTAGCGGTTCAAGAGACCCAGTACTTC.

The J gene is TRBJ1-5, the V gene TRBV30, with D perhaps TRBD1 (5 bases). CDR1 and CDR2 from the germline V gene are GTSNPN and SVGIG (reference sequence). The length of the CDR3 is 13 residues. Trimming took off 8 bases at V and 7 bases at J, with 18 bases between the two ends. CDR3 sequence: CAAEQDGGQPQHF. For the CDR3, the DNA is TGTGCCGCAGAGCAAGACGGGGGACAGCCCCAGCATTTT.

The rearrangement links TRBV7-8 to TRBJ1-2, with D unresolved. The CDR3 is made up of 15 amino acids. The germline V gene has CDR1 SGHVS and CDR2 FQNEAQ. With 5 bases removed from V and 3 bases from J, the gap between germline ends came to 16 bases. The CDR3 DNA reads TGTGCCAGCAGCCCCTTTACTGAGATTTACTATGGCTACACCTTC. Translation gives CASSPFTEIYYGYTF.

V usage is TRBV7-9 and J usage is TRBJ1-2, with D perhaps matching TRBD1 (5 bases). The CDR3 sequence is 17 residues long. Trimming took off 4 bases at V and 8 bases at J, with 26 bases between the two ends. Germline loops: CDR1 SEHNR, CDR2 FQNEAQ (reference sequence). This CDR3 is CASSSIDSPEGLWGYTF. In DNA, the CDR3 is TGTGCCAGCAGCTCGATAGACAGTCCCGAGGGCCTATGGGGCTACACCTTC.

This clone has more than one count but fewer than ten. J is TRBJ2-6 and V is TRBV6-6; D uncertain. Germline CDR1 reads MNHNY; CDR2 reads SVGAGI (reference sequence). The CDR3 has 13 amino acids. With 9 bases removed from V and 1 base from J, the gap between germline ends came to 7 bases. DNA of the CDR3: TGTGCCAGTACAGCGTCTGGGGCCAACGTCCTGACTTTC. Translating gives CASTASGANVLTF.

V gene TRBV28 combines with J gene TRBJ2-2, with D perhaps matching TRBD1 or TRBD2 (5 bases each). Deletions cut 0 bases from V and 4 bases from J, with 12 bases between. The CDR3 contains 16 residues. Germline CDR1 is MDHEN and CDR2 is SYDVKM. The CDR3 DNA follows: TGTGCCAGCAGTTTATGGGGACCTGGGGGCACCGGGGAGCTGTTTTTT. As protein: CASSLWGPGGTGELFF.

Only a few counts were recorded for this clone. The chain joins TRBV25-1 to TRBJ2-7, with D possibly matching TRBD1 (5 bases). Trimming pared 8 bases from V and 2 bases from J, leaving 16 bases between. Germline V lookup: CDR1 MGHDK, CDR2 SYGVNS. This CDR3 contains 14 residues. The CDR3 loop reads CASSGQGVAYEQYF. CDR3 bases: TGTGCCAGCTCCGGGCAGGGTGTCGCCTACGAGCAGTACTTC.

The chain has TRBV18 and TRBJ2-3, with a possible D match to TRBD1 (5 bases). This CDR3 is built from 14 residues. Per germline, CDR1 KGHSH and CDR2 LQKENI. The V and J ends lost 0 bases and 4 bases respectively, with 8 bases between them. The CDR3: CASSPPGAADTQYF. CDR3 bases: TGTGCCAGCTCACCACCAGGGGCCGCAGATACGCAGTATTTT.

A single count supports this clone. V and J are TRBV7-9 and TRBJ1-1; the D is unclear. The V end was cut by 5 bases, the J end by 0 bases, with 19 bases between. This CDR3 comprises 17 residues. CDR1 is SEHNR and CDR2 is FQNEAQ in the germline V gene (reference sequence). DNA for the CDR3: TGTGCCAGCAGCCCCCAAACAGTGGCAATCATGAACACTGAAGCTTTCTTT. Translated, it gives CASSPQTVAIMNTEAFF.

V and J are TRBV7-2 and TRBJ2-1; D not certain. Germline V gene sequence: CDR1 SGHTA, CDR2 FQGNSA. CDR3 length: 14 amino acids. Trimming took off 4 bases at V and 8 bases at J, with 15 bases between the two ends. In nucleotides, the CDR3 is TGTGCCAGCAGCTCCAGCATTATTGGGGATGAGCAGTTCTTC. It encodes CASSSSIIGDEQFF.

The rearrangement links TRBV7-2 to TRBJ1-4; 9 positions agree with TRBD1. J gave up 7 bases and V 2 bases, and 2 bases lay outside the gene matches. The CDR3 spans 14 residues. Per the germline V gene, CDR1 is SGHTA and CDR2 is FQGNSA. The chain's CDR3 is CASSLTGGGEKLFF. In nucleotides, the CDR3 is TGTGCCAGCAGCTTAACAGGGGGCGGTGAAAAACTGTTTTTT.

The V call is TRBV19, the J call TRBJ1-1, with D hard to call. Trimming left V 0 bases short and J 5 bases short, with 7 bases between. In germline, CDR1 is LNHDA, CDR2 SQIVND (reference sequence). The CDR3 is 13 amino acids. The CDR3: CASSIEGRTEAFF. The DNA for the CDR3 is TGTGCCAGTAGTATAGAAGGGAGGACTGAAGCTTTCTTT.

The rearrangement joins TRBV4-1 to TRBJ1-3; TRBD1 might be the D (6 bases). With 4 bases removed from V and 3 bases from J, the gap between germline ends came to 13 bases. This CDR3 has 15 amino acids. The germline V gene has CDR1 MGHRA and CDR2 YSYEKL. Here the CDR3 reads CASSPPGQLGNTIYF. DNA of the CDR3: TGCGCCAGCAGCCCGCCGGGACAACTTGGAAACACCATATATTTT.

V usage is TRBV30 and J usage is TRBJ1-3; unclear D gene. CDR3 length equals 13 residues. CDR1 is GTSNPN and CDR2 is SVGIG in the germline V gene (reference sequence). Between the trimmed V and J ends, which lost 0 bases and 6 bases, there was a span of 9 bases. DNA for the CDR3: TGTGCCTGGAGTGTACGTGGAGCAAACACCATATATTTT. Amino acid sequence: CAWSVRGANTIYF.

This chain connects TRBV5-1 to TRBJ2-1; unclear D gene. The CDR3 has 14 residues. Germline loops: CDR1 SGHRS, CDR2 YFSETQ. Trimming stripped 0 bases from V and 7 bases from J, with 11 bases between. CDR3 sequence reads: CASSLDTVGNEQFF. CDR3 coding DNA: TGCGCCAGCAGCTTGGATACAGTAGGTAATGAGCAGTTCTTC.

J is TRBJ2-7 and V is TRBV5-5, with D uncertain. Germline V CDR1 and CDR2: SGHKS, YYEKEE (reference sequence). This CDR3 is built from 13 residues. Trimming took off 0 bases at V and 2 bases at J, with 6 bases between the two ends. In nucleotides, the CDR3 is TGTGCCAGCAGCTTGGGGATTCCCTACGAGCAGTACTTC. Translating it yields CASSLGIPYEQYF.

CDR3 DNA: TGTGCCAGCAGTGGTGGAGGGGAGCAGTACTTC. Its protein product is CASSGGGEQYF. This chain joins TRBV28 and TRBJ2-7; tentatively, D is TRBD2 (6 bases). Germline-derived CDR1 and CDR2 are MDHEN and SYDVKM. V gave up 5 bases and J gave up 7 bases, with 9 bases separating them. This CDR3 is 11 amino acids long.

V and J are TRBV18 and TRBJ2-3, with 10 bases matching TRBD2. Germline loops: CDR1 KGHSH, CDR2 LQKENI. CDR3 length: 15 amino acids. The V segment lost 4 bases and the J segment 3 bases; nucleotides outside the gene matches: 4. The CDR3 nucleotides read TGTGCCAGCTCACAAACTAGCGGGAAGACAGATACGCAGTATTTT. This sequence encodes CASSQTSGKTDTQYF.

The chain has TRBV11-3 and TRBJ2-7; D gene uncertain. This CDR3 has 13 residues. Germline V gene sequence: CDR1 SGHNT, CDR2 YENEEA. V dropped 1 base and J dropped 7 bases, with 11 bases sitting between them. The CDR3 bases are TGTGCCAGCAGCTTAGGGGATAGGGCGGAGCAGTACTTC. Translated: CASSLGDRAEQYF.